The next 13 T cell receptor beta chains were all read from a single sample in a study of prognosis after radiotherapy for stage I lung cancer. Starting from genomic DNA, TCR beta CDR3 was amplified through two-round multiplex PCR. Round-one PCR had primers specific to each TRBV and TRBJ gene. One entry per CDR3 protein results from TCRdb running MiXCR on the multiplex PCR reads. The repertoire holds approximately 51,000 distinct CDR3 sequences, with about 35% as singletons. The sample was PBMCs, taken before or after stereotactic body radiation therapy (not recorded which). These receptors were obtained from a donor at least 50 years old with non-small cell lung cancer.

Comment on this clonotype: The junction and the germline gene differ at one end; a read error may be behind it. This rearrangement joins TRBV6-5 to TRBJ1-2; D gene uncertain. Germline V gives CDR1 MNHEY, CDR2 SVGAGI. CDR3 length equals 12 residues. CDR3 residues: CASSDGRTSYAF. The CDR3 DNA is TGTGCCAGCTCGGACGGGAGGACGAGCTACGCCTTC.

This clonotype was picked up many times. The chain employs TRBV12-5 and TRBJ1-5; D might be TRBD1 (5 bases). Germline V gives CDR1 LGHNT, CDR2 FRNRAP. The CDR3 sequence is 11 residues long. The CDR3 nucleotides read TGTGGCCGGGACGGAGATCAGCCCCAGCATTTT. Translated: CGRDGDQPQHF. Full variable domain (rest looked up from reference TRBV12-5 and TRBJ1-5): DARVTQTPRHKVTEMGQEVTMRCQPILGHNTVFWYRQTMMQGLELLAYFRNRAPLDDSGMPKDRFSAEMPDATLATLKIQPSEPRDSAVYFCGRDGDQPQHFGDGTRLSIL.

This clonotype was seen ten or more times. The chain carries TRBV28 and TRBJ2-3; D may correspond to TRBD1 or TRBD2 (5 bases each). The CDR3 is made up of 14 amino acids. CDR1 and CDR2 (germline): MDHEN, SYDVKM. V was shortened by 8 bases and J by 2 bases, with 14 bases between the two germline ends. The CDR3 loop reads CASGTDRITDTQYF. In DNA form, the CDR3 reads TGTGCCAGCGGGACCGACAGAATCACAGATACGCAGTATTTT.

Points on this clonotype: A junction boundary mismatches the germline segment, possibly from a read error. The chain carries TRBV27 and TRBJ2-2; 8 nucleotides align to TRBD1. The germline V gene has CDR1 MNHEY and CDR2 SMNVEV (reference sequence). The CDR3 is 17 amino acids. CDR3 residues: CASSSPTGDGVTWELFF. The CDR3 DNA reads as TGTGCCAGCAGTTCTCCGACAGGGGACGGTGTCACCTGGGAGCTGTTTTTT.

About this clonotype itself: The junction and the germline gene differ at one end; a read error may be behind it. The chain combines TRBV7-3 with TRBJ2-1; D is perhaps TRBD2 (6 bases). CDR3 length: 15 residues. Looked up from germline, CDR1 is SGHTA and CDR2 is FQGTGA. The CDR3 here is CASSLRLEGNNEQFF. The CDR3 nucleotides are TGTGCAAGCAGCCTCCGACTAGAGGGTAACAATGAGCAGTTCTTC.

This clonotype was seen a few times. A much bigger clone sits one base away, suggesting this may be a read error. The CDR3 sequence: CSSRQAGETQYF. As DNA, the CDR3 is TGTTCCAGCCGACAGGCGGGGGAGACCCAGTACTTC. This sequence joins TRBV19 and TRBJ2-5, with D tentatively TRBD1 or TRBD2 (6 bases each). This CDR3 spans 12 amino acids. Germline V CDR1 and CDR2: LNHDA, SQIVND (reference sequence).

This clonotype came up once. This likely stems from a read error, as it lies one base from a far larger clone. The chain combines TRBV6-1 with TRBJ2-2, with D possibly TRBD2 on 5 matching bases. The V gene's germline CDR1 is MNHNS and CDR2 SASEGT. Trimming removed 6 bases from V and 2 bases from J, with 10 bases in between. CDR3 length equals 14 residues. CDR3 region: CASRLGSNTGELFF. CDR3 nucleotide sequence: TGTGCCAGCAGATTGGGGAGTAACACCGGGGAGCTGTTTTTT.

Notes on this clonotype: A much larger clone differs from this one at a single base, so this may be a read error. The chain joins TRBV6-1 to TRBJ1-1; no reliable D call. Trimming removed 6 bases at V and 1 base at J, with 18 bases between. The CDR3 runs 16 residues. Per germline, CDR1 MNHNS and CDR2 SASEGT. CDR3 in DNA: TGTGCCAGCAGCCCGGAAAGGGTAAGGAGGAACACTGAAGCTTTCTTT. Encoded protein: CASSPERVRRNTEAFF.

This clonotype has at least ten counts. The V and J genes are TRBV24-1 and TRBJ2-5, with D unclear. This CDR3 has 12 residues. V was cut by 4 bases and J by 9 bases, with 11 bases left in between. Germline values: CDR1 KGHDR, CDR2 SFDVKD. The CDR3 nucleotides read TGTGCCACCAGTGAATACAAGAGACCCCAGTACTTC. This sequence encodes CATSEYKRPQYF.

This clonotype showed up many times. The rearrangement joins TRBV7-9 to TRBJ2-3, with TRBD2 identical over 7 bases. J lost 2 bases, V lost 4 bases, and 6 bases had no gene match. From germline, CDR1 is SEHNR and CDR2 FQNEAQ (reference sequence). The CDR3 sequence is 15 residues long. The CDR3 coding sequence is TGTGCCAGCAGCTCCCGGGAGGCCAACACAGATACGCAGTATTTT. Translated, it gives CASSSREANTDTQYF. The variable domain in full, with the rest retrieved from reference TRBV7-9 and TRBJ2-3, is DTGVSQNPRHKITKRGQNVTFRCDPISEHNRLYWYRQTLGQGPEFLTYFQNEAQLEKSRLLSDRFSAERPKGSFSTLEIQRTEQGDSAMYLCASSSREANTDTQYFGPGTRLTVL.

This clonotype showed up many times. The chain couples TRBV6-8 to TRBJ2-7, with TRBD2 as a possible D gene (6 bases). This CDR3 region has 19 residues. V dropped 5 bases and J dropped 2 bases, with 28 bases sitting between them. Per germline, CDR1 MNHGY and CDR2 SAAAGT. The CDR3: CASSPHPIERAGDAYEQYF. The CDR3 nucleotides read TGTGCCAGCAGTCCTCATCCAATCGAGCGGGCCGGGGACGCCTACGAGCAGTACTTC.

This clonotype showed up many times. V gene TRBV12-5 combines with J gene TRBJ2-5, with D perhaps matching TRBD1 (5 bases). Germline CDR1 reads LGHNT; CDR2 reads FRNRAP. The CDR3 covers 12 residues. Trimming shortened V by 5 bases and J by 5 bases, and 9 bases separated the two germline ends. CDR3 DNA sequence: TGTGCTAGTGGTCCAGGGATTGAGACCCAGTACTTC. Encoded protein: CASGPGIETQYF.

To note about this clonotype: A much bigger clone sits one base away, suggesting this may be a read error. The V call is TRBV5-1, the J call TRBJ2-5; weak D call: TRBD2 (6 bases). Germline assignment: CDR1 SGHRS and CDR2 YFSETQ. Trimming shortened V by 4 bases and J by 7 bases, and 23 bases separated the two germline ends. The CDR3 contains 16 residues. The DNA for the CDR3 is TGCGCCAGCAGCCAAACTAGCTGGAGGGCCCTGCCGACCCAGTACTTC. It translates to CASSQTSWRALPTQYF.